This T cell receptor (beta chain) is from a study of blood T cell repertoires in COVID-19 (dated by TCRdb to the early 2020s). For context, the study as a whole: Samples covering the acute and convalescent phases of COVID-19 were provided by collaborators in the United States, Italy and Spain. A freely available public database, intended as a resource for researchers studying the immune response to SARS-CoV-2, is where the repertoires were released. Where HLA class I and class II types were available, the types were taken from metadata supplied by the sample provider, not from assay-based typing. Sample metadata almost always included a de-identified subject ID, COVID-19 status, age in years and sex. The prospective study material was composed of cDNA or gDNA derived from T cells, B-cell-depleted T cells, or PBMCs. The samples were drawn from the first 160 participants of the ongoing ImmuneRACE study and from 1,254 subjects provided by 6 global collaborators. Deeply sampled blood TCRbeta repertoires from subjects exposed to, actively infected with, or recovered from COVID-19 were included in the dataset. The research as a whole found: The amount of clinical and demographic metadata varied by source and participant and was provided uncurated.

TCRbeta CDR3 regions were amplified from genomic DNA by means of the immunoSEQ Assay, a bias-controlled multiplex PCR. Concerning the study's data processing: The number of nucleated cells in each sample was estimated by amplification of reference gene primers within the assay. Sequence reads were collapsed and filtered to measure the absolute abundance of every unique TCRbeta CDR3 rearrangement. For each sample, productive Simpson clonality was calculated as the square root of Simpson's diversity index across productive rearrangements. Sourced from immuneACCESS, this table was stored by TCRdb with only in-frame sequences that have V and J called. A share of the clones is absent; for the studies checked, an unresolved V gene accounts for under half, and the remainder has no known explanation. D and trimming were read from the DNA, whereas the V and J calls and clone size are those reported in that table. Within this sample are 75,000 to 100,000 clones, with approximately 86% of them counted one time only. The ten top clones hold over 15% of the sample.

Each collaborating institution followed its own protocols to collect whole blood in K2EDTA tubes. For TCRbeta analysis, collaborator samples were shipped as frozen whole blood, as isolated PBMCs, or as DNA extracted from either sample type. The junction shows trimming of 4 bases on V and 6 bases on J, and the gene matches do not reach 13 bases of it. From the germline V gene, CDR1 is SGHRS and CDR2 is YFSETQ. From the cysteine up to the phenylalanine, the CDR3 has a length of 16 residues. The kept DNA is CDR3 alone, 48 bases in frame from the first base. This clone was recorded only once. No antigen is known for it. The input lacks base qualities; no much larger clone sits a single base away.

This receptor was obtained from a woman aged 80 or older with acute or convalescent COVID-19. The rearrangement joined TRBV5-1 to TRBJ2-3; 8 of the junction bases match TRBD2. Sequencing was done on a sample of peripheral blood. The CDR3 has the sequence CASSPLDGGASDTQYF. The bases read TGCGCCAGCAGCCCTCTGGACGGGGGGGCGAGTGATACGCAGTATTTT.